This T cell receptor beta chain was recovered during a study of control samples from healthy donors and cancer patients. This clone was counted only a few times. The table came from immunoSEQ multiplex PCR; TCRdb's copy has only in-frame clones and leaves some out. The profile shows roughly 170,000 clones, approximately 92% of them singletons. Trimming pared 4 bases from V and 3 bases from J, leaving 28 bases between. This CDR3 spans 20 amino acids. Germline CDR1 reads MGHRA; CDR2 reads YSYEKL. The sequenced sample consisted of blood. This TCR came from a woman aged 40 to 50 in good health. The gene calls are TRBV4-1 and TRBJ1-5; D is perhaps TRBD1 (5 bases). The CDR3, as DNA: TGCGCCAGCAGCCCAGCAACGGGGGGATTCCTCGATTTTGACAATCAGCCCCAGCATTTT. It is translated as CASSPATGGFLDFDNQPQHF.